The next 8 T cell receptor beta chains were all read from a single sample in a study of blood T cell repertoires in COVID-19. The data were produced by immunoSEQ multiplex PCR, yet TCRdb's version contains in-frame clones alone and is incomplete. The sample consists of nearly 110,000 clones, roughly 84% of them appearing once. The sample comprised peripheral blood. The origin of the receptors is a human donor in a cohort sampled during active COVID-19.

The chain employs TRBV28 and TRBJ2-7, with 8 bases fitting TRBD1. Germline CDR1 and CDR2: MDHEN and SYDVKM. The trim removed 3 bases at V and 7 bases at J, leaving 8 bases unmatched. The CDR3 covers 14 residues. The CDR3 sequence: CASSFLQGAREQYF. The CDR3 nucleotides read TGTGCCAGCAGTTTCCTCCAGGGGGCAAGGGAGCAGTACTTC.

This CDR3 reads CASSSRPRNSPLHF. The CDR3 coding sequence is TGTGCCAGCAGTTCTCGGCCGAGGAATTCACCCCTCCACTTT. The genes are TRBV27 and TRBJ1-6; D call uncertain. The CDR3 sequence is 14 residues long. Trimming removed 4 bases from V and 7 bases from J, with 11 bases in between. The germline CDR1 and CDR2 sequences are MNHEY and SMNVEV (reference sequence).

The chain has TRBV4-3 and TRBJ2-6; D remains ambiguous. Trimming left V 0 bases short and J 3 bases short, with 6 bases between. Germline CDR1 is LGHNA and CDR2 is YSLEER. This CDR3 is built from 15 residues. CDR3 loop: CASSQDIYGANVLTF. CDR3 nucleotides: TGCGCCAGCAGCCAAGATATTTATGGGGCCAACGTCCTGACTTTC.

V gene TRBV5-1 combines with J gene TRBJ1-1; D unclear. The germline CDR1 and CDR2 sequences are SGHRS and YFSETQ. The V gene lost 0 bases and the J gene lost 1 base, with 7 bases spanning the gap. The CDR3 has 14 amino acids. In nucleotides, the CDR3 is TGCGCCAGCAGCTTGGGGCCAGGGAACACTGAAGCTTTCTTT. Translating gives CASSLGPGNTEAFF.

This chain links TRBV20-1 with TRBJ2-3, with 9 bases that match TRBD2. V lost 3 bases, J lost 4 bases, and 14 bases stayed unmatched. Germline V gene data show CDR1 as DFQATT and CDR2 as SNEGSKA (reference sequence). This CDR3 is built from 17 residues. CDR3 loop: CSASGAGGPERPDTQYF. The CDR3 DNA follows: TGCAGTGCTAGTGGCGCGGGAGGGCCCGAGAGGCCAGATACGCAGTATTTT.

The chain combines TRBV27 with TRBJ2-7; 7 bases line up with TRBD2. Trimming took 9 bases from V and 3 from J; bases not matched to a gene: 8. The CDR3 length is 13 residues. From germline, CDR1 is MNHEY and CDR2 SMNVEV (reference sequence). The CDR3 loop is CASGAGDLYEQYF. In DNA form, the CDR3 reads TGTGCCAGTGGTGCGGGAGACCTCTACGAGCAGTACTTC.

This chain joins TRBV5-4 and TRBJ2-1; 11 positions agree with TRBD1. CDR1 is SGHNT and CDR2 is YYREEE in the germline V gene (reference sequence). Trimming cost V 0 bases and J 8 bases; bases outside gene matches: 4. This CDR3 has 15 amino acids. CDR3 nucleotides: TGTGCCAGCAGCTTGGGGACAGGGGGCTTGTATGAGCAGTTCTTC. This translates into CASSLGTGGLYEQFF. The full variable domain, with the rest looked up from reference TRBV5-4 and TRBJ2-1, is ETGVTQSPTHLIKTRGQQVTLRCSSQSGHNTVSWYQQALGQGPQFIFQYYREEENGRGNFPPRFSGLQFPNYSSELNVNALELDDSALYLCASSLGTGGLYEQFFGPGTRLTVL.

A single count supports this clone. This chain uses TRBV3-1 (or the pseudogene TRBV3-2) with TRBJ2-2, with D tentatively TRBD1 (7 bases). V gave up 7 bases and J gave up 5 bases, with 14 bases separating them. Germline V gene lookup returns CDR1 LGHDT and CDR2 YNNKEL (reference sequence). This CDR3 spans 14 amino acids. The CDR3 coding sequence is TGTGCCAGCACCAGACAGGGAGGAACCGGGGAGCTGTTTTTT. Amino acids: CASTRQGGTGELFF.